The 20 T cell receptor beta chains presented below share a single source sample, sequenced in a study of cytomegalovirus exposure and HLA in healthy donors (dated by TCRdb to about 2017). Library prep was done by the immunoSEQ multiplex PCR assay. For the multiplex PCR, a mixture combining 60 forward primers for TCR Vbeta segments and 13 reverse primers for TCR Jbeta segments was used. The table was pulled from immuneACCESS by TCRdb, which kept in-frame rearrangements only. Such tables lose some clones; where checked, under half of the loss comes from unresolved V genes, and the rest has no known cause. The sample records 90,000 to 100,000 clones, around 77% of which are singletons. Of the sample, less than 10% is held by the ten largest clones. Sample: PBMCs. Every receptor here comes from a female donor in good health and CMV-seronegative.

The chain links TRBV21-1 to TRBJ2-7; whether TRBD2, the table's D call, matches the DNA was not checked. TRBV21-1 counts as a pseudogene. The CDR3 is 13 residues long. The CDR3 sequence: CASSIGGAYEQYF. In DNA form, the CDR3 reads TGTGCCAGCAGCATTGGAGGGGCTTACGAGCAGTACTTC.

The chain is built from TRBV4-3 and TRBJ1-6; 8 nucleotides line up with TRBD1. The germline CDR1 and CDR2 sequences are LGHNA and YSLEER. V was pared by 4 bases and J by 8 bases, with 10 bases of the junction left unmatched. The CDR3 contains 16 residues. CDR3 residues: CASSRAVGQGHSPLHF. The DNA of the CDR3 is TGCGCCAGCAGCCGCGCCGTCGGACAGGGACATTCACCCCTCCACTTT.

This CDR3 is CASSLVNRGQSYEQYF. The CDR3 nucleotides read TGTGCCAGCAGCTTGGTCAACAGGGGCCAGTCCTACGAGCAGTACTTC. This chain uses TRBV7-2 with TRBJ2-7, with TRBD1 identical over 7 bases. The V and J ends lost 3 bases and 1 base, in that order; junction bases with no gene match: 9. This CDR3 spans 16 amino acids. Per the germline V gene, CDR1 is SGHTA and CDR2 is FQGNSA.

V is TRBV28 and J is TRBJ1-3, with TRBD1 matching 10 bases. V lost 3 bases, J lost 4 bases, and 6 bases stayed unmatched. Germline V gives CDR1 MDHEN, CDR2 SYDVKM. The CDR3 has 16 residues. This chain's CDR3 is CASSFAGTGVGNTIYF. CDR3 bases: TGTGCCAGCAGTTTCGCCGGGACAGGGGTCGGAAACACCATATATTTT.

This clone was detected only once. V usage is TRBV5-4 and J usage is TRBJ2-7, with D tentatively TRBD1 (7 bases). Germline loops: CDR1 SGHNT, CDR2 YYREEE (reference sequence). The germline V and J ends were trimmed by 8 bases and 7 bases, with 19 bases remaining between them. CDR3 length: 13 residues. Written as DNA, the CDR3 is TGTGCCAGACAAGAGGGGGCGGGGCTGGAGCAGTACTTC. It encodes CARQEGAGLEQYF.

J is TRBJ2-2 and V is TRBV5-1; 10 bases fit TRBD2. Germline V gene data show CDR1 as SGHRS and CDR2 as YFSETQ. This CDR3 comprises 15 residues. V dropped 3 bases and J dropped 4; count of bases not matched to a gene: 3. The CDR3 DNA reads as TGCGCCAGCAGCTATCCTAGCGGGGGCACCGGGGAGCTGTTTTTT. Amino acid sequence: CASSYPSGGTGELFF. The whole variable domain, remainder taken from reference TRBV5-1 and TRBJ2-2, is KAGVTQTPRYLIKTRGQQVTLSCSPISGHRSVSWYQQTPGQGLQFLFEYFSETQRNKGNFPGRFSGRQFSNSRSEMNVSTLELGDSALYLCASSYPSGGTGELFFGEGSRLTVL.

V gene TRBV9 combines with J gene TRBJ2-1; TRBD2 matches at 9 bases. In germline, CDR1 is SGDLS, CDR2 YYNGEE. V gave up 1 base and J gave up 2 bases; unmatched junction bases: 1. The CDR3 runs to 15 residues. The CDR3 is CASSVLAGAYNEQFF. CDR3 DNA: TGTGCCAGCAGCGTATTAGCGGGAGCCTACAATGAGCAGTTCTTC. The variable domain in full, with the rest retrieved from reference TRBV9 and TRBJ2-1, is DSGVTQTPKHLITATGQRVTLRCSPRSGDLSVYWYQQSLDQGLQFLIQYYNGEERAKGNILERFSAQQFPDLHSELNLSSLELGDSALYFCASSVLAGAYNEQFFGPGTRLTVL.

V usage is TRBV19 and J usage is TRBJ2-2; 10 nucleotides line up with TRBD2. After removal of 6 bases from V and 1 base from J, the junction contained 5 bases not matched to a gene. The CDR3 covers 16 residues. In germline, CDR1 is LNHDA, CDR2 SQIVND (reference sequence). The DNA of the CDR3 is TGTGCCAGTAGACAAAGCGGGAGGGAGAACACCGGGGAGCTGTTTTTT. Translated, it gives CASRQSGRENTGELFF.

The chain links TRBV6-5 to TRBJ1-2; 7 bases fit TRBD1. The CDR3 is made up of 13 amino acids. V shed 4 bases and J 6 bases; nucleotides not matched to a gene: 5. Per the germline V gene, CDR1 is MNHEY and CDR2 is SVGAGI. CDR3 nucleotide sequence: TGTGCCAGCAGTTCTAGACAGGGCGATGGCTACACCTTC. Translation gives CASSSRQGDGYTF.

This chain uses TRBV5-5 with TRBJ1-1; 9 nucleotides align to TRBD1. Trimming at V came to 4 bases and at J to 6 bases, leaving 10 bases not matched to a gene. This CDR3 has 15 residues. Germline CDR1 is SGHKS and CDR2 is YYEKEE (reference sequence). CDR3 nucleotide sequence: TGTGCCAGCAGCGCCGGGACAGGGATCGGATCTGAAGCTTTCTTT. Translating gives CASSAGTGIGSEAFF.

There are a few counts of this clone. Written as DNA, the CDR3 is TGTGCCAGCAGCTTCCAACTAGGGGGGGATACTGAAGCTTTCTTT. Residues: CASSFQLGGDTEAFF. This chain uses TRBV7-9 with TRBJ1-1; perhaps TRBD1 as D (6 bases). This CDR3 has 15 residues. Trimming shortened V by 3 bases and J by 5 bases, and 16 bases separated the two germline ends. Germline assignment: CDR1 SEHNR and CDR2 FQNEAQ (reference sequence).

This clone was seen only a few times. The chain links TRBV19 to TRBJ2-5; 10 bases match TRBD1. V trimming: 4 bases; J trimming: 4 bases; junction bases outside the gene matches: 9. Germline CDR1 reads LNHDA; CDR2 reads SQIVND (reference sequence). The CDR3 covers 16 residues. CDR3: CASSTQTGGRVETQYF. The CDR3 DNA sequence: TGTGCCAGTAGTACCCAGACAGGGGGCAGAGTAGAGACCCAGTACTTC.

The V call is TRBV25-1, the J call TRBJ2-7, with D maybe TRBD1 (5 bases). The germline V gene encodes CDR1 MGHDK and CDR2 SYGVNS. Trimming took 3 bases from V and 4 from J, leaving 13 bases between them. The CDR3 is 14 residues long. The CDR3 reads CASSDPRQLYEQYF. CDR3 nucleotides: TGTGCCAGCAGTGACCCTAGACAGCTATACGAGCAGTACTTC.

The chain links TRBV18 to TRBJ1-5, with TRBD1 matching 9 bases. The CDR3 consists of 16 residues. Trimming removed 5 bases from V and 2 bases from J; junction bases left unmatched: 7. Per the germline V gene, CDR1 is KGHSH and CDR2 is LQKENI. CDR3: CASSEQGAGGNQPQHF. The CDR3 nucleotides read TGTGCCAGCTCAGAACAGGGGGCAGGCGGCAATCAGCCCCAGCATTTT.

The V call is TRBV7-3, the J call TRBJ1-1; a possible D gene is TRBD1 (5 bases). The V end lost 5 bases, the J end lost 1 base, and 11 bases lay between the germline ends. The CDR3 has 14 amino acids. Germline CDR1 reads SGHTA; CDR2 reads FQGTGA. CDR3 DNA sequence: TGTGCCAGCAGCCTGGCGGGGGGGAACACTGAAGCTTTCTTT. Translated: CASSLAGGNTEAFF.

This chain links TRBV19 with TRBJ2-2; D is perhaps TRBD2 (6 bases). Germline V lookup: CDR1 LNHDA, CDR2 SQIVND (reference sequence). Trimming removed 5 bases from V and 0 bases from J, with 13 bases in between. This CDR3 region has 16 residues. This CDR3 is CASSPPGLTNTGELFF. The CDR3 nucleotides are TGTGCCAGTAGTCCCCCGGGACTGACGAACACCGGGGAGCTGTTTTTT.

The chain employs TRBV28 and TRBJ2-7, with D perhaps matching TRBD1 (6 bases). Germline values: CDR1 MDHEN, CDR2 SYDVKM. This CDR3 is 13 amino acids long. V was pared by 5 bases and J by 2 bases, with 10 bases between. The chain's CDR3 is CASSADRTYEQYF. CDR3 DNA sequence: TGTGCCAGCAGTGCTGACAGGACCTACGAGCAGTACTTC.

This clone has just a few counts. The chain combines TRBV15 with TRBJ2-2, with a weak D call TRBD1 (5 bases). V was cut by 3 bases and J by 3 bases, with 5 bases left in between. Germline CDR1 LNHNV, CDR2 YYDKDF (reference sequence). The CDR3 is 13 amino acids. The CDR3 coding sequence is TGTGCCACCAGCAGGACAGACACCGGGGAGCTGTTTTTT. This sequence encodes CATSRTDTGELFF.

The chain carries TRBV2 and TRBJ2-1; TRBD1 agrees at 7 bases. Per the germline V gene, CDR1 is SNHLY and CDR2 is FYNNEI. The junction had 6 bases not matched to a gene; V was cut back by 8 bases and J by 5 bases. The CDR3 runs 13 residues. The CDR3 sequence: CASDPTGNNEQFF. CDR3 coding DNA: TGTGCCAGCGATCCGACAGGGAACAATGAGCAGTTCTTC.

The count of this clone is one. The J gene is TRBJ2-1, the V gene TRBV7-9; TRBD2 matches 11 bases. V lost 2 bases to trimming and J lost 5 bases; unmatched junction nucleotides: 11. There are 18 residues in the CDR3. Germline values: CDR1 SEHNR, CDR2 FQNEAQ (reference sequence). The CDR3 nucleotides read TGTGCCAGCAGCTTATTAAGAGGGACTAGCGGAACTAACAATGAGCAGTTCTTC. It specifies CASSLLRGTSGTNNEQFF.